A selection of T cell receptor beta chains follows, all from one sample in a study of cytomegalovirus exposure and HLA in healthy donors. Clones were read by immunoSEQ multiplex PCR, and TCRdb kept only the in-frame ones, dropping some. The sample carries 70,000 to 95,000 clones, around 82% recorded once. Input material: PBMCs. Every receptor here comes from a man aged 18-30 years in good health and CMV-seronegative. Each CDR3 is given with its conserved first and last residue. D genes are given only for firm matches. The listing skips clone size in some rows; elsewhere it reads once, few, many or a size class.

>NA|TRBV10-3|TRBD1|TRBJ1-2
TGTGCCATCAGGCCGACAGGGGCTAACTATGGCTACACCTTC
CAIRPTGANYGYTF
>few|TRBV10-2|NA|TRBJ2-3
TGCGCCAGCTCCTTGGGGGGAACAGATACGCAGTATTTT
CASSLGGTDTQYF
>NA|TRBV5-6|NA|TRBJ2-6
TGTGCCAGCAGCTTAAATCCAGGGGCTGGGGCCAACGTCCTGACTTTC
CASSLNPGAGANVLTF
>NA|TRBV30|NA|TRBJ1-5
TGTGCCTGGAGTGGGCCCAGGGCCCCTCTCCAAAATCAGCCCCAGCATTTT
CAWSGPRAPLQNQPQHF
>NA|TRBV18|NA|TRBJ1-1
TGTGCCAGCTCACAGAACCCTATACATGGGCTGAACACTGAAGCTTTCTTT
CASSQNPIHGLNTEAFF
>NA|TRBV11-2|NA|TRBJ1-1
TGTGCCAGCAGCGTGGCGGGAAGGGGAACTGAAGCTTTCTTT
CASSVAGRGTEAFF
>NA|TRBV18|NA|TRBJ2-7
TGTGCCAGCTCCGCGGGTAATCCCTACGAGCAGTACTTC
CASSAGNPYEQYF
>NA|TRBV19|NA|TRBJ2-2
TGTGCCAGTAGTACTTTGCGGGATCGGGCCGGGGAGCTGTTTTTT
CASSTLRDRAGELFF
>NA|TRBV6-6|TRBD1|TRBJ1-1
TGTGCCAGCTGCATCGGGACAGCGAACACTGAAGCTTTCTTT
CASCIGTANTEAFF
>NA|TRBV30|TRBD1|TRBJ1-2
TGTGCCTGGAGTGAGGGGGCGAGCTACACCTTC
CAWSEGASYTF
>NA|TRBV11-2|NA|TRBJ2-7
TGTGCCAGCAGCTTAGGCAGGGGTTACGAGCAGTACTTC
CASSLGRGYEQYF
>NA|TRBV4-1|NA|TRBJ1-5
TGCGCCAGCAGCCGCCACCGGGACACCAATCAGCCCCAGCATTTT
CASSRHRDTNQPQHF
>few|TRBV18|NA|TRBJ1-1
TGTGCCAGCTCACCGACGGACATGAACACTGAAGCTTTCTTT
CASSPTDMNTEAFF
>NA|TRBV7-9|NA|TRBJ1-2
TGTGCCAGCAGCTTCGACAGCGCACCCCCTCATGGCTACACCTTC
CASSFDSAPPHGYTF
>NA|TRBV25-1|NA|TRBJ2-7
TGTGCCAGCAGTAGGAACCAGGGTAGCTACGAGCAGTACTTC
CASSRNQGSYEQYF
>NA|TRBV11-1|NA|TRBJ1-2
TGTGCCAGCAGCTTAGGCGCTGGGGCCCATGGCTACACCTTC
CASSLGAGAHGYTF
>NA|TRBV27|NA|TRBJ1-4
TGTGCCAGCAGTTTACAACCCGGGATGTCTAATGAAAAACTGTTTTTT
CASSLQPGMSNEKLFF
>NA|TRBV7-2|TRBD2|TRBJ2-7
TGTGCCAGCAGCCCGGGGGGGGCTAGTACCAGACGAAGGGACTACGAGCAGTACTTC
CASSPGGASTRRRDYEQYF
>NA|TRBV5-4|NA|TRBJ1-1
TGTGCCAGCAGCTTGCGCGGGGGGGGGAACACTGAAGCTTTCTTT
CASSLRGGGNTEAFF
>NA|TRBV10-3|NA|TRBJ2-3
TGTGCCATCAGTGACCCTACAGATACGCAGTATTTT
CAISDPTDTQYF
>few|TRBV5-4|TRBD1|TRBJ1-4
TGTGCCAGCAGCGGGGGACAGCAGGTCCGAAATGAAAAACTGTTTTTT
CASSGGQQVRNEKLFF
>NA|TRBV5-1|NA|TRBJ2-7
TGCGCCAGCAGCTTGGATTGGGGGCCGGGCTACGAGCAGTACTTC
CASSLDWGPGYEQYF
>few|TRBV7-2|NA|TRBJ1-2
TGTGCCAGCAGCGCAGGGGATAGCTATGGCTACACCTTC
CASSAGDSYGYTF
>NA|TRBV18|TRBD1|TRBJ1-4
TGTGCCAGCCACCCCGGGACAGGGGGGGAAAAACTGTTTTTT
CASHPGTGGEKLFF
>NA|TRBV5-4|NA|TRBJ1-3
TGTGCCAGCAGTCTCGGGGGGAATACAGGAAACACCATATATTTT
CASSLGGNTGNTIYF
>NA|TRBV2|NA|TRBJ2-7
TGTGCCACCTACAAACTCCAAGGTCAGGGTTTGTCCTACGAGCAGTACTTC
CATYKLQGQGLSYEQYF
>NA|TRBV14|TRBD1|TRBJ1-1
TGTGCCAGCAGCCGTCCGACAGGGCTAAATGCTTTCTTT
CASSRPTGLNAFF
>NA|TRBV18|TRBD1|TRBJ1-3
TGTGCCAGCTCACCGAGGCAGGGGGAGTCTGGAAACACCATATATTTT
CASSPRQGESGNTIYF
>NA|TRBV27|TRBD1|TRBJ1-2
TGTGCCAGCAGCCCCAGGCAGGGGGCGCAAGGCTACACCTTC
CASSPRQGAQGYTF
>NA|TRBV6-6|NA|TRBJ2-7
TGTGCCAGCAGACAGGGTTTGGGTAACGAGCAGTACTTC
CASRQGLGNEQYF
>NA|TRBV6-1|NA|TRBJ1-1
TGTGCCAGCAGGGTAGAAACTGAAGCTTTCTTT
CASRVETEAFF
>NA|TRBV18|NA|TRBJ2-5
TGTGCCAGCTCACCTCGAGGGGGGGGCCAAGAGACCCAGTACTTC
CASSPRGGGQETQYF
>NA|TRBV18|TRBD1|TRBJ1-1
TGTGCCAGCTCACTCCGACAGGGGGACACTGAAGCTTTCTTT
CASSLRQGDTEAFF
>NA|TRBV11-2|TRBD2|TRBJ2-1
TGTGCCAGCAGCTTAGTAGCGGGTCCGAATAATGAGCAGTTCTTC
CASSLVAGPNNEQFF
>NA|TRBV4-2|TRBD2|TRBJ2-3
TGTGCCAGCAGCCAAAACCCCGGGACTAGCGAGGATACGCAGTATTTT
CASSQNPGTSEDTQYF
>NA|TRBV5-5|NA|TRBJ1-1
TGTGCCAGCAGCTTGGCTCAGGGGTTTGAAGCTTTCTTT
CASSLAQGFEAFF
>once|TRBV25-1|NA|TRBJ2-7
TGTGCCAGCAGTGCACCAGGGCCTCCCTACGAGCAGTACTTC
CASSAPGPPYEQYF
>NA|TRBV5-1|NA|TRBJ2-3
TGCGCCAGCAGCTTGTGGAGGGGGCGCCCAGATACGCAGTATTTT
CASSLWRGRPDTQYF
>NA|TRBV2|TRBD2|TRBJ2-1
TGTGCCAGCAGTGGGCCAGCGGGGTTCAATGAGCAGTTCTTC
CASSGPAGFNEQFF
>NA|TRBV2|NA|TRBJ1-1
TGTGCCAGCAGTGATGTCAGGAACACTGAAGCTTTCTTT
CASSDVRNTEAFF
>NA|TRBV6-5|TRBD1|TRBJ2-1
TGTGCCAGCACTTCCGGGACAGAGTCCTACAATGAGCAGTTCTTC
CASTSGTESYNEQFF
>NA|TRBV7-9|NA|TRBJ1-1
TGTGCCAGCAGCCCTCAGGGCCTGAACACTGAAGCTTTCTTT
CASSPQGLNTEAFF
>few|TRBV18|TRBD1|TRBJ1-4
TGTGCCAGCTCACCCAACAGGGGAGCGGCGTACGAAAAACTGTTTTTT
CASSPNRGAAYEKLFF
>NA|TRBV7-6|NA|TRBJ1-6
TGTGCCAGCAGCGACGACAGAGATTATAATTCACCCCTCCACTTT
CASSDDRDYNSPLHF
>NA|TRBV7-9|TRBD1|TRBJ2-1
TGTGCCAGCAGCACTACCTCGGACAGGAGAGGAGATGAGCAGTTCTTC
CASSTTSDRRGDEQFF
>NA|TRBV11-3|NA|TRBJ2-1
TGTGCCAGCAGCTTTTCAGGGGAGTCCTACAATGAGCAGTTCTTC
CASSFSGESYNEQFF
>NA|TRBV19|NA|TRBJ1-5
TGTGCCAGTAGTCTCCAATTTCGGCAGCCCCAGCATTTT
CASSLQFRQPQHF
>few|TRBV9|TRBD1|TRBJ1-2
TGTGCCAGCAGCCTCTGGGACAGCCCTATGGATGGCTACACCTTC
CASSLWDSPMDGYTF
>NA|TRBV11-3|NA|TRBJ2-1
TGTGCCAGCAGCCCGAACCCGATACAGGGTCTCAATGAGCAGTTCTTC
CASSPNPIQGLNEQFF
>once|TRBV5-1|NA|TRBJ1-5
TGCGCCAGCAGCTTGGTCGGGGATAGCAATCAGCCCCAGCATTTT
CASSLVGDSNQPQHF
>NA|TRBV6-5|NA|TRBJ2-7
TGTGCTAGTTTTTTCAAGCAGAAGGCGGCATACGAGCAGTACTTC
CASFFKQKAAYEQYF
>NA|TRBV6-6|NA|TRBJ1-6
TGTGCCAGCAGTTCCCCTGACAGATATAATTCACCCCTCCACTTT
CASSSPDRYNSPLHF
>NA|TRBV18|NA|TRBJ2-7
TGTGCCAGCTCACCACTTCCCCCGGCAGGAACCCACGAGCAGTACTTC
CASSPLPPAGTHEQYF
>NA|TRBV9|TRBD2|TRBJ2-1
TGTGCCGGGCCCCGGGAGGGGTCCGACCAGACCTACAATGAGCAGTTCTTC
CAGPREGSDQTYNEQFF
>few|TRBV2|NA|TRBJ1-1
TGTGCCAGCAGTGAAAGGGGCCGTGAAGCTTTCTTT
CASSERGREAFF
>NA|TRBV2|TRBD2|TRBJ2-3
TGTGCCAGCAGACTAGCGGGGATTTCCTCGGGTACGCAGTATTTT
CASRLAGISSGTQYF
>NA|TRBV10-3|NA|TRBJ1-2
TGTGCCATCAGTGATCGGGACTACTATGGCTACACCTTC
CAISDRDYYGYTF
>NA|TRBV19|NA|TRBJ2-3
TGTGCCAGTAGTGGAGAATCCAGGGCAGATACGCAGTATTTT
CASSGESRADTQYF
>NA|TRBV18|TRBD2|TRBJ2-1
TGTGCCAGCTCACCACCGATTAGCGGGGGTGTGGATGAGCAGTTCTTC
CASSPPISGGVDEQFF
>NA|TRBV19|TRBD1|TRBJ1-1
TGTGCCAGTAGGACAGGGGTCCTGAACATGAACACTGAAGCTTTCTTT
CASRTGVLNMNTEAFF